This paragraph reports one T cell receptor (beta chain). Its recognized antigen is unknown. Base quality data are lacking; no much larger clone is found one base away. TCRbeta CDR3 regions were amplified from genomic DNA using the immunoSEQ Assay, a bias-controlled multiplex PCR. In the authors' own workflow: The number of nucleated cells in each sample was estimated by amplification of reference gene primers within the assay. To quantify the absolute abundance of each unique TCRbeta CDR3 rearrangement, sequence reads were collapsed and filtered. For each sample, productive Simpson clonality was calculated by taking the square root of Simpson's diversity index across productive rearrangements. Drawn from immuneACCESS, this table holds only the in-frame rearrangements with V and J called that TCRdb kept. Clones are partly lost; checked studies trace under half to an unresolved V gene and leave the rest unexplained. V, J and clone size are those of that table, while D and trimming were read from the DNA. A total of about 240,000 clones appear in this sample, roughly four fifths of them only once. The top ten constitute 3.4% of the sample.

The CDR3 runs 17 amino acids, cysteine and phenylalanine included. Only the CDR3 region is kept as DNA, spanning 51 bases read in frame from base 1. Ends trimmed: V by 1 base, J by 5 bases; bases unmatched to a gene: 8. CDR1 and CDR2 are drawn from the germline V gene: SGHDN, FVKESK. The data were obtained in a study of blood T cell repertoires in COVID-19 (dated by TCRdb to about 2020). Context from the whole study: Samples covering the acute and convalescent phases of COVID-19 were provided by collaborators in the United States, Italy and Spain. The prospective study material was composed of cDNA or gDNA derived from T cells, B-cell-depleted T cells, or PBMCs. The dataset comprised deeply sampled blood TCRbeta repertoires from subjects exposed to, actively infected with, or recovered from COVID-19. The repertoires were made available in a free public database intended to serve as a resource for research on the immune response to SARS-CoV-2. The samples were drawn from two sources: the first 160 participants of the ongoing ImmuneRACE study, and approximately 1,300 subjects contributed by 6 global collaborators. Nearly every sample came with metadata listing a de-identified subject ID, COVID-19 status, age in years and sex. Where HLA class I and class II types were available, the types were taken from metadata supplied by the sample provider, not from assay-based typing.

The full study reports these points: The amount of clinical and demographic metadata varied by source and participant and was provided uncurated.

The collaborating institutions used their own protocols to collect whole blood in K2EDTA tubes. For TCRbeta analysis, collaborators shipped samples in one of three forms: frozen whole blood, isolated PBMCs, or DNA extracted from either of those sample types. This sequence originates from a woman aged 18-29 years with acute or convalescent COVID-19. Sequencing was performed on peripheral blood. The rearrangement joined TRBV14 to TRBJ2-5, with TRBD2 identical over 12 junction bases. The CDR3 corresponds to CASSQVTSGGIGETQYF. The DNA is as follows: TGTGCCAGCAGCCAAGTGACTAGCGGGGGCATAGGGGAGACCCAGTACTTC.